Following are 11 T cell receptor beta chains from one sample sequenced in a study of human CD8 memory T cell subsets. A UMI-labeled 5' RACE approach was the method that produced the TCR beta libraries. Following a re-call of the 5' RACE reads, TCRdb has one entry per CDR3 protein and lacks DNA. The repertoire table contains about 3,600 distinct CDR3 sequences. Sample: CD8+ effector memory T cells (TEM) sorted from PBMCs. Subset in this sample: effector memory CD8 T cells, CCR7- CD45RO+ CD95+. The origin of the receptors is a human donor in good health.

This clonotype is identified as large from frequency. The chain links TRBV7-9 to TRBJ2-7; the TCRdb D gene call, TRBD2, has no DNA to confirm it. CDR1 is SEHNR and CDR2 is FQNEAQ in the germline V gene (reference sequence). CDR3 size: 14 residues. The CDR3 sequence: CASSEGLAGYEQYF.

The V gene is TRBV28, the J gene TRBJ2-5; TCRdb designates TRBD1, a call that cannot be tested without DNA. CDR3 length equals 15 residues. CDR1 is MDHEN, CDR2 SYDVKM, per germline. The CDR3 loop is CASSVRGEPEMAQYF.

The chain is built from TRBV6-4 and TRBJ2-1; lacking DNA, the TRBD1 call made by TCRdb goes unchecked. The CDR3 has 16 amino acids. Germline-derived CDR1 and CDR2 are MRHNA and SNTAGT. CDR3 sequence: CASSDHPTEGYNEQFF.

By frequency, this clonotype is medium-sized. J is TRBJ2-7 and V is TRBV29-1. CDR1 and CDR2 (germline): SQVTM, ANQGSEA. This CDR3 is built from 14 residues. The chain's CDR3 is CSVAEDVGSYEQYF.

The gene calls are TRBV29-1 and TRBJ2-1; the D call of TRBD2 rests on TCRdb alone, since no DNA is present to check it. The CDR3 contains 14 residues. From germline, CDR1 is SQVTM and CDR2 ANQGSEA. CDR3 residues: CSVGQRETYNEQFF.

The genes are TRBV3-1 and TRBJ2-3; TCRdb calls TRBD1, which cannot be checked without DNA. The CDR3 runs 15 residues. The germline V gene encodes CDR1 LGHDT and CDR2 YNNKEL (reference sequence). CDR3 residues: CASSQEYRGGDTQYF.

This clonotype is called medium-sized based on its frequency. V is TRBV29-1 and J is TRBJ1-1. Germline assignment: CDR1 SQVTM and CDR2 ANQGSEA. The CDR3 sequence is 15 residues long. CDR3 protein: CSVEGFEGGGAEAFF.

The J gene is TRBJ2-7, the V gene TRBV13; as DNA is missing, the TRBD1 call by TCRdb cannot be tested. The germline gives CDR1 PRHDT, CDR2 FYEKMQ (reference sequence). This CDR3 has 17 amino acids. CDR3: CASSWRGAGRLSYEQYF.

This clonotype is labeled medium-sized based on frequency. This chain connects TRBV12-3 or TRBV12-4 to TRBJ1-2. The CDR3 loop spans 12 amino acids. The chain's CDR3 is CASSLAAYGYTF.

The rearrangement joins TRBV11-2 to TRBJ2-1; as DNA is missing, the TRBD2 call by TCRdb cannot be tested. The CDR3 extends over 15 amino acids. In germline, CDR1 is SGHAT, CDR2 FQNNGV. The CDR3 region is CASSLDGTTGNEQFF.

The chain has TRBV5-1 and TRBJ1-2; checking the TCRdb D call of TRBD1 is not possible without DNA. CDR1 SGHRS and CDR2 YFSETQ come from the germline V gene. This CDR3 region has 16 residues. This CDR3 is CASSSGTGVISGGYTF.